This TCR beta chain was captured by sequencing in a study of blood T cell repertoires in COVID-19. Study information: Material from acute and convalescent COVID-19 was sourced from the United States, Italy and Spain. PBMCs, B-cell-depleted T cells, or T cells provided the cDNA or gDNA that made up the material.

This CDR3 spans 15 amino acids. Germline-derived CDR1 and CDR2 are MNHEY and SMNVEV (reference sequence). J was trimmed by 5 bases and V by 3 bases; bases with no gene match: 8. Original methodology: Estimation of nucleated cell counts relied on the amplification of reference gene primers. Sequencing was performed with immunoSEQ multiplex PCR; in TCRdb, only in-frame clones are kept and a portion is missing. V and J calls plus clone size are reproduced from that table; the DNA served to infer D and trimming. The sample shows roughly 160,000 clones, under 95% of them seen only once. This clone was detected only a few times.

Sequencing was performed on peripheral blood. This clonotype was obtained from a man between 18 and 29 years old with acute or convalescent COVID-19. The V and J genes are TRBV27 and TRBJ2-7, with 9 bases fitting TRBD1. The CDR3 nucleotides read TGTGCCAGCAGTTTCGGACAGGGGCTAAGGGACGAGCAGTACTTC. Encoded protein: CASSFGQGLRDEQYF.